The 11 T cell receptor beta chains given below trace back to one sample, sequenced in a study of metastatic and nonmetastatic thyroid tumors. TCRdb re-called the PCR reads via MiXCR. The sample has over 5,500 clones, 27% seen once; the top ten hold around 15%. No patient received treatment before thyroid surgery. Sequencing was done on a sample of adjacent normal tissue. The receptors were sampled from a male donor with papillary thyroid cancer or a benign thyroid nodule (not recorded which). Some clones in this sample may be carry-over from other donors' samples.

The chain has TRBV4-2 and TRBJ2-7; no definite D call. Trimming removed 4 bases from V and 1 base from J, with 11 bases in between. CDR1 is LGHNA and CDR2 is YNFKEQ in the germline V gene. The CDR3 has 14 amino acids. The CDR3 loop reads CASSLQLSSYEQYF. CDR3 bases: TGTGCCAGCAGCCTCCAACTGTCTTCCTACGAGCAGTACTTC.

By its share, this clone is medium-sized (0.01 to 0.1%). The rearrangement joins TRBV6-2 or TRBV6-3 to TRBJ2-1; D remains ambiguous. V was cut by 2 bases and J by 1 base, with 21 bases left in between. CDR1 and CDR2 from the germline V gene are MNHEY and SVGEGT. This CDR3 is built from 19 residues. CDR3 DNA sequence: TGTGCCAGCAGTTACCCTCCCCAGGTCGCCCCTGGGTCCTACAATGAGCAGTTCTTC. Protein sequence: CASSYPPQVAPGSYNEQFF.

This clone occurred once. The genes are TRBV20-1 and TRBJ1-1; 10 positions agree with TRBD1. This CDR3 has 14 amino acids. Unmatched junction bases numbered 7, after V lost 5 bases and J lost 4 bases. The germline CDR1 and CDR2 sequences are DFQATT and SNEGSKA (reference sequence). The CDR3 DNA is TGCAGTGCTCGTGACAGGGGGCAAGGCACTGAAGCTTTCTTT. Its protein is CSARDRGQGTEAFF.

This clone was seen more than once but under ten times. The rearrangement uses TRBV2 and TRBJ2-1; TRBD1 matches at 11 bases. The germline V gene encodes CDR1 SNHLY and CDR2 FYNNEI. The length of the CDR3 is 15 residues. V shed 5 bases, J shed 6 bases, and the junction held 6 bases outside the gene matches. This CDR3 is CASSLGQGASNEQFF. In DNA form, the CDR3 reads TGTGCCAGCAGTTTAGGACAGGGGGCAAGCAATGAGCAGTTCTTC.

At least ten counts were recorded for this clone. This chain connects TRBV6-1 to TRBJ2-7; a weak D match, TRBD1 (6 bases). CDR3 length: 16 amino acids. Per the germline V gene, CDR1 is MNHNS and CDR2 is SASEGT. V was trimmed by 2 bases and J by 2 bases, leaving 16 bases between them. Written as DNA, the CDR3 is TGTGCCAGCAGTGAACTGGACAGCTTAACCACCTACGAGCAGTACTTC. Amino acids: CASSELDSLTTYEQYF.

The V call is TRBV9, the J call TRBJ2-1, with D perhaps matching TRBD2 (6 bases). The CDR3 runs 15 residues. Germline-derived CDR1 and CDR2 are SGDLS and YYNGEE. The germline V and J ends were trimmed by 2 bases and 2 bases, with 11 bases remaining between them. CDR3 DNA: TGTGCCAGCAGCGTGGCTAGCGATCCCTACAATGAGCAGTTCTTC. Translating it yields CASSVASDPYNEQFF.

This clone was counted only a few times. V gene TRBV2 combines with J gene TRBJ2-5; D is undetermined. Germline CDR1 reads SNHLY; CDR2 reads FYNNEI. CDR3 length: 12 residues. V lost 6 bases and J lost 2, with 7 bases in between. CDR3 protein: CASSPSQETQYF. The CDR3 region has the DNA TGTGCCAGCAGCCCCTCTCAAGAGACCCAGTACTTC.

This clone was seen once. The genes are TRBV4-2 and TRBJ2-6; 7 bases agree with TRBD1. The CDR3 runs 18 residues. V trimming: 4 bases; J trimming: 3 bases; junction bases outside the gene matches: 12. CDR1 and CDR2 from the germline V gene are LGHNA and YNFKEQ. CDR3 residues: CASSRQGRSSGGANVLTF. The CDR3 DNA sequence: TGTGCCAGCAGCCGACAGGGAAGATCCTCTGGTGGGGCCAACGTCCTGACTTTC.

The chain has TRBV9 and TRBJ2-2; perhaps D is TRBD1 or TRBD2 (5 bases each). Germline CDR1 reads SGDLS; CDR2 reads YYNGEE. The germline V and J ends were trimmed by 2 bases and 6 bases, with 17 bases remaining between them. The CDR3 spans 16 residues. CDR3 sequence (DNA): TGTGCCAGCAGCGTCGCCCCCGGTGGGGGTTCCGGGGAGCTGTTTTTT. This encodes CASSVAPGGGSGELFF.

This clone was picked up a small number of times. The V call is TRBV6-5, the J call TRBJ2-1; D remains unclear. The germline V gene has CDR1 MNHEY and CDR2 SVGAGI. The CDR3 is made up of 13 amino acids. Trimming removed 6 bases at V and 5 bases at J, with 11 bases between. Written as DNA, the CDR3 is TGTGCCAGCAGCTGGGGTTCGCACAATGAGCAGTTCTTC. Its translation: CASSWGSHNEQFF.

The rearrangement uses TRBV11-2 and TRBJ2-3, with 13 bases aligning to TRBD2. Germline CDR1 and CDR2: SGHAT and FQNNGV. J gave up 1 base and V 1 base, and 5 bases lay outside the gene matches. The CDR3 covers 18 residues. This CDR3 is CASSLVGGLAGGTDTQYF. The DNA of the CDR3 is TGTGCCAGCAGCTTAGTAGGAGGACTAGCGGGGGGCACAGATACGCAGTATTTT.